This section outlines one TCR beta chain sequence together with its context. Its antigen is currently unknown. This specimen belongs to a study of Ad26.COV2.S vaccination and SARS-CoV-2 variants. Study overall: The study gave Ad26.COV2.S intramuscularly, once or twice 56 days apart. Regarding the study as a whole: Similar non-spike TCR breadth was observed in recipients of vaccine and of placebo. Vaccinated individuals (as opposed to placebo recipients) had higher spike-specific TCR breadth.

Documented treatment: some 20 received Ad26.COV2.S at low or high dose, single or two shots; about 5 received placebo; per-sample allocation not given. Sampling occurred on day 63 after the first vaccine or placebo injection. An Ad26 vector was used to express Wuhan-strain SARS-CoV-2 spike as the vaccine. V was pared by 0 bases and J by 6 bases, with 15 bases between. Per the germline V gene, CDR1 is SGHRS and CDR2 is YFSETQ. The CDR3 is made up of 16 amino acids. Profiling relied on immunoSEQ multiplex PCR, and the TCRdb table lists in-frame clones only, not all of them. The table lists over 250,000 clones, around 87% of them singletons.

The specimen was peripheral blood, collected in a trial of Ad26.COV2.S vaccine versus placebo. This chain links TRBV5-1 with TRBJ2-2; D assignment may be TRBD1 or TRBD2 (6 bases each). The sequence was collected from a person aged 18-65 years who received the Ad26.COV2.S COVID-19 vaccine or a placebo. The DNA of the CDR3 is TGCGCCAGCAGCTTGGGGCCGGGGGCCGGGGCCGGGGAGCTGTTTTTT. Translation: CASSLGPGAGAGELFF.